This T cell receptor (beta chain) was captured by sequencing in a study of vaccination and CD4 T cells after COVID-19. Study-level background: Participants got two doses of BNT162b2 or mRNA-1273 vaccine. Timing of post-vaccine sample collection was a median approximately 79 days after dose two, with a range of 14 to 241. Whole-study results and caveats: The great majority, 304 of 307 vaccine-specific clones, proved spike mono-reactive in convalescent patients.

Time point in this sample: late sampling 161 to 241 days after vaccination in three convalescent patients. Positive PCR tests were logged from March through December 2020, ahead of US Alpha, Beta and Delta variants. Losses at the gene ends were 1 base for V and 6 bases for J; bases not matched to a gene: 12. The CDR3 totals 17 residues. The germline V gene encodes CDR1 SGHTA and CDR2 FQGNSA. A single record per CDR3 protein comes from TCRdb applying MiXCR to the PCR reads. Of around 28,000 distinct CDR3 sequences listed, under 65% were seen once; the top ten hold roughly 5.5%. This clonotype was detected a few times. Antigen unknown.

This specimen consisted of CD4+ T cells from blood, obtained about 7 months after SARS-CoV-2 vaccination. This receptor was taken from a human donor who had recovered from COVID-19. V and J are TRBV7-2 and TRBJ1-2; 9 nucleotides agree with TRBD1. As DNA, the CDR3 is TGTGCCAGCAGCTTAGGTCCGACAGGGGGGCGCGGGGATGGCTACACCTTC. Amino acid sequence: CASSLGPTGGRGDGYTF.